Sequencing of this T cell receptor beta chain was carried out in a study of blood T cell repertoires in COVID-19. Study at large: Both acute and convalescent COVID-19 samples were obtained from the United States, Italy and Spain.

Authors' methods: By means of reference gene primer amplification, nucleated cell counts were estimated. Sequencing was performed with immunoSEQ multiplex PCR; in TCRdb, only in-frame clones are kept and a portion is missing. V, J and clone size are those of that table, while D and trimming were read from the DNA. Of under 250,000 clones in the sample, 88% are singletons; the top ten hold 3% to 3.5%. The CDR3 totals 18 residues. Sequenced material: PBMCs or T cells enriched from blood (not recorded which). The TCR sequence derives from a woman aged 40 to 49 who had been exposed to COVID-19. The J gene is TRBJ2-2, the V gene TRBV12-2; the table gives TRBD2 as D, unverified against the DNA. TRBV12-2 is deemed a pseudogene. The CDR3 bases are TGTGCAAGTCGCTTAGATAGACTAGCGGTTCTCGGCACCGGGGAGCTGTTTTTT. As protein: CASRLDRLAVLGTGELFF.